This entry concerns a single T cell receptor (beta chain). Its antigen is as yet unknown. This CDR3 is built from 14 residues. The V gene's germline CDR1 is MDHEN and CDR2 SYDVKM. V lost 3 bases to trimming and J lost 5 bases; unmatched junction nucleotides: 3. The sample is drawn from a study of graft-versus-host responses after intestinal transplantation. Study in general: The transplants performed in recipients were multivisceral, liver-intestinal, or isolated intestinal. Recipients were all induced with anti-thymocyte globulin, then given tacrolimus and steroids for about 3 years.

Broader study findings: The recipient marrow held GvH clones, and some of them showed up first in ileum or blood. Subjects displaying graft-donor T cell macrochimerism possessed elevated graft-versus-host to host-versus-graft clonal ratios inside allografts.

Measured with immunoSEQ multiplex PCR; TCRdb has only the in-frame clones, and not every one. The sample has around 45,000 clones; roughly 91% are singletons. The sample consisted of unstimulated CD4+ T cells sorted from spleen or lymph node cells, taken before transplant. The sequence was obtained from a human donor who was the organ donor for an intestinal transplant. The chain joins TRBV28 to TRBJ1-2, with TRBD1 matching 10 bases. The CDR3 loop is CASSFRQGAYGYTF. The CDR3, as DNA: TGTGCCAGCAGTTTCCGACAGGGGGCATATGGCTACACCTTC.